These 27 T cell receptor beta chains share one sample of origin, sequenced in a study of cytomegalovirus exposure and HLA in healthy donors. The primer mix had 60 Vbeta and 13 Jbeta primers. Profiled with immunoSEQ multiplex PCR; TCRdb holds only in-frame clones, not every one. Of 100,000 to 150,000 clones listed, less than 80% are singletons. The material sequenced was PBMCs. The receptors derive from a man in his fifties in good health and CMV-seronegative.

The chain combines TRBV5-6 with TRBJ1-6; 8 nucleotides match TRBD1. V lost 4 bases, J lost 4 bases, and 4 bases stayed unmatched. The CDR3 extends over 15 amino acids. CDR1 and CDR2 (germline): SGHDT, YYEEEE. CDR3 DNA: TGTGCCAGCAGCAACCAGGGGGCGTATAATTCACCCCTCCACTTT. It specifies CASSNQGAYNSPLHF. The full variable domain, with the rest looked up from reference TRBV5-6 and TRBJ1-6, is DAGVTQSPTHLIKTRGQQVTLRCSPKSGHDTVSWYQQALGQGPQFIFQYYEEEERQRGNFPDRFSGHQFPNYSSELNVNALLLGDSALYLCASSNQGAYNSPLHFGNGTRLTVT.

The chain recombines TRBV15 with TRBJ2-2; D is uncertain. Deletions cut 5 bases from V and 6 bases from J, with 4 bases between. The CDR3 contains 11 residues. The germline CDR1 and CDR2 sequences are LNHNV and YYDKDF (reference sequence). CDR3 nucleotide sequence: TGTGCCACCAGCCTAGCCGGGGAGCTGTTTTTT. Protein: CATSLAGELFF.

DNA of the CDR3: TGCGCCAGCAGTAACGGCTTAAGAGCGGGGCTCACAGATACGCAGTATTTT. It translates to CASSNGLRAGLTDTQYF. This chain connects TRBV5-1 to TRBJ2-3; the match to TRBD2 covers 7 bases. The germline gives CDR1 SGHRS, CDR2 YFSETQ. V gave up 5 bases and J gave up 2 bases; unmatched junction bases: 14. The CDR3 spans 17 residues.

The V call is TRBV9, the J call TRBJ2-3; D might be TRBD1 (7 bases). Germline loops: CDR1 SGDLS, CDR2 YYNGEE. Trimming removed 4 bases from V and 4 bases from J, with 16 bases in between. This CDR3 is 15 amino acids long. In DNA, the CDR3 is TGTGCCAGCAGCCCCTGGGCAGGGGGGTCAGATACGCAGTATTTT. Translated, it gives CASSPWAGGSDTQYF.

The V gene is TRBV2, the J gene TRBJ1-6; D unresolved. CDR1 and CDR2 (germline): SNHLY, FYNNEI. The V end lost 10 bases, the J end lost 6 bases, and 28 bases lay between the germline ends. The length of the CDR3 is 18 residues. The CDR3 here is CATRRSMRVLEINSPLHF. Written as DNA, the CDR3 is TGTGCCACCCGACGTTCGATGAGGGTATTGGAGATTAATTCACCCCTCCACTTT.

CDR3 sequence (DNA): TGTGCCACCAGCGGGTGGACAGGGGATGAAAAACTGTTTTTT. Its translation is CATSGWTGDEKLFF. The genes are TRBV15 and TRBJ1-4, with TRBD1 matching 9 bases. The CDR3 totals 14 residues. V lost 5 bases, J lost 6 bases, and 4 bases stayed unmatched. Germline V lookup: CDR1 LNHNV, CDR2 YYDKDF (reference sequence).

The chain links TRBV6-1 to TRBJ1-2; 8 positions match TRBD1. The J segment lost 4 bases and the V segment lost 4 bases, leaving 5 bases of the junction unmatched. Germline V lookup: CDR1 MNHNS, CDR2 SASEGT. The CDR3 extends over 14 amino acids. The CDR3 nucleotides read TGTGCCAGCAGTGGAGCAGGGGGCGGCTATGGCTACACCTTC. Translating gives CASSGAGGGYGYTF.

This chain links TRBV7-2 with TRBJ2-3; a possible D gene is TRBD2 (6 bases). Trimming took 5 bases from V and 2 from J, leaving 14 bases between them. Germline CDR1 is SGHTA and CDR2 is FQGNSA. CDR3 length equals 15 residues. CDR3 protein: CASSEVGGLTDTQYF. As DNA, the CDR3 is TGTGCCAGCAGCGAGGTCGGGGGTCTCACAGATACGCAGTATTTT.

This clone occurred once. Here the CDR3 reads CASRLSLLVESTGVKETQYF. CDR3 coding DNA: TGTGCAAGTCGCTTGAGTCTATTAGTTGAATCGACAGGGGTAAAAGAGACCCAGTACTTC. The J gene is TRBJ2-5, the V gene TRBV12-2; the DNA was not used to check the table's D call, TRBD1. TRBV12-2 constitutes a pseudogene. The CDR3 runs 20 residues.

The CDR3 DNA is TGTGCCAGCAGCCCCACAGGGACGAACACTGAAGCTTTCTTT. Translated: CASSPTGTNTEAFF. The chain has TRBV7-2 and TRBJ1-1, with D tentatively TRBD1 (6 bases). The CDR3 runs 14 residues. Germline CDR1 reads SGHTA; CDR2 reads FQGNSA. Trimming stripped 5 bases from V and 1 base from J, with 11 bases between.

The CDR3 sequence: CASSVGPSNTGELFF. The CDR3 nucleotides are TGTGCCAGCAGCGTAGGGCCTTCGAACACCGGGGAGCTGTTTTTT. V and J are TRBV9 and TRBJ2-2; no definite D call. Per germline, CDR1 SGDLS and CDR2 YYNGEE. The CDR3 runs to 15 residues. The V and J ends lost 0 bases and 0 bases respectively, with 6 bases between them.

This chain connects TRBV2 to TRBJ1-2; D might be TRBD1 (5 bases). Germline V gene sequence: CDR1 SNHLY, CDR2 FYNNEI. The CDR3 is 11 residues long. Between the trimmed V and J ends, which lost 7 bases and 6 bases, there was a span of 9 bases. CDR3: CASTVGDGYTF. The CDR3 DNA reads as TGTGCCAGCACCGTAGGGGATGGCTACACCTTC.

J is TRBJ1-1 and V is TRBV7-9; possibly TRBD1 for D (5 bases). The CDR3 is 13 amino acids. Trimming cost V 4 bases and J 2 bases, with 8 bases left between them. CDR1 is SEHNR, CDR2 FQNEAQ, per germline (reference sequence). CDR3 region: CASSWGENTEAFF. CDR3 nucleotides: TGTGCCAGCAGCTGGGGGGAAAACACTGAAGCTTTCTTT.

V and J are TRBV18 and TRBJ1-2; no firm D call. Deletions cut 1 base from V and 1 base from J, with 7 bases between. Germline lookup yields CDR1 KGHSH and CDR2 LQKENI. CDR3 length equals 14 residues. The CDR3 protein is CASSPLQLNYGYTF. The CDR3 nucleotides read TGTGCCAGCTCACCACTACAGCTTAACTATGGCTACACCTTC. Looking up the rest from reference TRBV18 and TRBJ1-2 gives the full variable domain: NAGVMQNPRHLVRRRGQEARLRCSPMKGHSHVYWYRQLPEEGLKFMVYLQKENIIDESGMPKERFSAEFPKEGPSILRIQQVVRGDSAAYFCASSPLQLNYGYTFGSGTRLTVV.

This clone was picked up a small number of times. The genes are TRBV15 and TRBJ1-1; D perhaps matches TRBD1 (6 bases). Germline assignment: CDR1 LNHNV and CDR2 YYDKDF (reference sequence). Trimming pared 6 bases from V and 0 bases from J, leaving 11 bases between. The CDR3 runs to 14 residues. This CDR3 reads CATRAGHMNTEAFF. The CDR3 DNA sequence: TGTGCCACCAGAGCGGGACACATGAACACTGAAGCTTTCTTT. The full variable domain, rest sourced from reference TRBV15 and TRBJ1-1, is DAMVIQNPRYQVTQFGKPVTLSCSQTLNHNVMYWYQQKSSQAPKLLFHYYDKDFNNEADTPDNFQSRRPNTSFCFLDIRSPGLGDTAMYLCATRAGHMNTEAFFGQGTRLTVV.

The rearrangement uses TRBV6-1 and TRBJ1-1; 8 bases fit TRBD1. J gave up 3 bases and V 5 bases, and 8 bases lay outside the gene matches. The CDR3 extends over 15 amino acids. The germline CDR1 and CDR2 sequences are MNHNS and SASEGT. The CDR3 is CASSPGTGAYTEAFF. CDR3 DNA: TGTGCCAGCAGTCCCGGGACAGGCGCGTACACTGAAGCTTTCTTT.

The chain employs TRBV5-4 and TRBJ2-5, with 8 bases matching TRBD1. Germline trimming cut 5 bases from V and 5 bases from J; bases unmatched to any gene: 5. This CDR3 region has 13 residues. The V gene's germline CDR1 is SGHNT and CDR2 YYREEE (reference sequence). CDR3 loop: CASRLTGVETQYF. The DNA for the CDR3 is TGTGCCAGCAGGCTGACAGGGGTTGAGACCCAGTACTTC.

The chain couples TRBV15 to TRBJ2-5; perhaps TRBD1 as D (5 bases). Trimming pared 5 bases from V and 2 bases from J, leaving 12 bases between. The germline CDR1 and CDR2 sequences are LNHNV and YYDKDF (reference sequence). The CDR3 extends over 14 amino acids. The DNA of the CDR3 is TGTGCCACCAGCGGGGCTCAAAGACAAGAGACCCAGTACTTC. It specifies CATSGAQRQETQYF.

The chain combines TRBV6-1 with TRBJ2-7; possibly TRBD2 for D (6 bases). This CDR3 region has 14 residues. Deletions cut 1 base from V and 2 bases from J, with 9 bases between. Germline V lookup: CDR1 MNHNS, CDR2 SASEGT. The CDR3 spells CASSEGRVPYEQYV. The CDR3 DNA follows: TGTGCCAGCAGTGAAGGGAGGGTTCCCTACGAGCAGTACGTC.

This clone was counted only a few times. The rearrangement uses TRBV10-3 and TRBJ1-1; D remains unclear. Germline V gene data show CDR1 as ENHRY and CDR2 as SYGVKD. This CDR3 comprises 15 residues. Trimming cost V 0 bases and J 1 base, with 9 bases left between them. CDR3 residues: CAISESVSGNTEAFF. Here the CDR3 DNA reads TGTGCCATCAGTGAGTCTGTGTCCGGGAACACTGAAGCTTTCTTT.

The chain recombines TRBV20-1 with TRBJ1-2, with 8 bases that match TRBD1. CDR1 and CDR2 (germline): DFQATT, SNEGSKA (reference sequence). J was trimmed by 12 bases and V by 6 bases; bases with no gene match: 6. This CDR3 has 10 residues. The CDR3 nucleotides are TGCAGTGCCCTGGACAGGGCCCACACCTTC. Translated, it gives CSALDRAHTF.

The chain joins TRBV6-1 to TRBJ2-7; D not resolved. CDR1 and CDR2 (germline): MNHNS, SASEGT. V shed 5 bases and J shed 4 bases, with 12 bases lying between them. The CDR3 extends over 13 amino acids. CDR3 loop: CASSLTPAYEQYV. CDR3 in DNA: TGTGCCAGCAGTCTAACCCCAGCGTACGAGCAGTACGTC.

The V call is TRBV7-9, the J call TRBJ1-4, with D perhaps matching TRBD1 (6 bases). V was pared by 2 bases and J by 8 bases, with 12 bases between. The germline V gene has CDR1 SEHNR and CDR2 FQNEAQ (reference sequence). The CDR3 is 14 residues long. The CDR3 spells CASSLLGRGEKLFF. CDR3 coding DNA: TGTGCCAGCAGCTTATTAGGAAGGGGGGAAAAACTGTTTTTT.

The chain recombines TRBV14 with TRBJ1-6; weak D call: TRBD1 (5 bases). The CDR3 is 15 residues long. V lost 0 bases to trimming and J lost 6 bases, with 9 bases between them. From germline, CDR1 is SGHDN and CDR2 FVKESK. CDR3 DNA sequence: TGTGCCAGCAGCCAAGATCAGGGTTTTAATTCACCCCTCCACTTT. As protein: CASSQDQGFNSPLHF. Full variable domain (outside the CDR3, taken from reference TRBV14 and TRBJ1-6): EAGVTQFPSHSVIEKGQTVTLRCDPISGHDNLYWYRRVMGKEIKFLLHFVKESKQDESGMPNNRFLAERTGGTYSTLKVQPAELEDSGVYFCASSQDQGFNSPLHFGNGTRLTVT.

Here the CDR3 DNA reads TGTGCCAGCTCACCTCAGGGGGCGGGTAACACTGAAGCTTTCTTT. Translated, it gives CASSPQGAGNTEAFF. The J gene is TRBJ1-1, the V gene TRBV18, with 8 bases that match TRBD1. Germline assignment: CDR1 KGHSH and CDR2 LQKENI. The V gene end was trimmed by 3 bases and the J gene end by 2 bases; junction bases not matched to a gene: 5. The CDR3 is 15 amino acids.

This clone was found once. This chain links TRBV5-1 with TRBJ2-5; 7 nucleotides align to TRBD1. The CDR3 length is 14 residues. With 4 bases clipped from V and 2 bases from J, the junction kept 5 bases outside the gene matches. The germline V gene encodes CDR1 SGHRS and CDR2 YFSETQ. The CDR3 coding sequence is TGCGCCAGCAGCCGGGACAGTCGACAAGAGACCCAGTACTTC. Its translation is CASSRDSRQETQYF. The full variable domain, completed using reference TRBV5-1 and TRBJ2-5, is KAGVTQTPRYLIKTRGQQVTLSCSPISGHRSVSWYQQTPGQGLQFLFEYFSETQRNKGNFPGRFSGRQFSNSRSEMNVSTLELGDSALYLCASSRDSRQETQYFGPGTRLLVL.

The CDR3 coding sequence is TGTGCCAGCAGCCGCTCTTTGGGGGGAGGAGGCTACACCTTC. It translates to CASSRSLGGGGYTF. The chain uses TRBV14 and TRBJ1-2; tentatively, D is TRBD1 (5 bases). This CDR3 contains 14 residues. V lost 4 bases and J lost 8, with 17 bases in between. From germline, CDR1 is SGHDN and CDR2 FVKESK.